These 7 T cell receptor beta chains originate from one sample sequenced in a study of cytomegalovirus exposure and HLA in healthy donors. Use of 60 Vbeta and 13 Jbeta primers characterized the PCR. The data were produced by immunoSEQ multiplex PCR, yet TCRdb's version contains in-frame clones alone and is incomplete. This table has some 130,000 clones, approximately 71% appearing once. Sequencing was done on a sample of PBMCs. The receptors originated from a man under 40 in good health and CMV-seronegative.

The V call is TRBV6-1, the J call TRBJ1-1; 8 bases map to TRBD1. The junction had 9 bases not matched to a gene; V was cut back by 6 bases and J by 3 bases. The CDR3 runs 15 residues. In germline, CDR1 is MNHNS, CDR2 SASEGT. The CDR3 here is CASSHPGGGHTEAFF. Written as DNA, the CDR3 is TGTGCCAGCAGCCACCCAGGGGGCGGTCACACTGAAGCTTTCTTT.

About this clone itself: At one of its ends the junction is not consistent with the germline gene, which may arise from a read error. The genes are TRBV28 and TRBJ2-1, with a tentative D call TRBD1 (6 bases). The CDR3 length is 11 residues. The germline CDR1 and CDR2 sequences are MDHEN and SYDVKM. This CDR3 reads CASSITGFWIF. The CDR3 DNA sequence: TGTGCCAGCAGTATCACAGGGTTTTGGATCTTC.

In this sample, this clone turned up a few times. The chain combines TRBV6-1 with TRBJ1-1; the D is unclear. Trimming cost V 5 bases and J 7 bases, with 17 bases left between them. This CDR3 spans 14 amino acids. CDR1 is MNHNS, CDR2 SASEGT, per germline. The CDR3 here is CASSRRLEADEAFF. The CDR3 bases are TGTGCCAGCAGTCGCCGACTCGAGGCGGATGAAGCTTTCTTT.

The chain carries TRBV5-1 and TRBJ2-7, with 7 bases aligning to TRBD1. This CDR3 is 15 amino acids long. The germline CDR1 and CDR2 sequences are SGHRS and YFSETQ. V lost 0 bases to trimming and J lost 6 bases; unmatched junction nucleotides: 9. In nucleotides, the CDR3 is TGCGCCAGCAGCTTGGCCGAGACAGGGCGCGGCGAGCAGTACTTC. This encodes CASSLAETGRGEQYF.

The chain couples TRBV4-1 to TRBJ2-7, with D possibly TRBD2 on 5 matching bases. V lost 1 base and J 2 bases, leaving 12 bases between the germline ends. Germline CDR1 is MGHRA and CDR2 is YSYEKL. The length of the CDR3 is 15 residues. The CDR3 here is CASSQARTAAYEQYF. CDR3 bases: TGCGCCAGCAGCCAAGCCCGGACTGCCGCCTACGAGCAGTACTTC.

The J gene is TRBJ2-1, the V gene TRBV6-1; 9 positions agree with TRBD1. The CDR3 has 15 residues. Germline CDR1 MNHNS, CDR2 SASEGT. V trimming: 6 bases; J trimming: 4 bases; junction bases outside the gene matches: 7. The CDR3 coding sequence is TGTGCCAGCAGGAGACACAGGGGGCCATACAATGAGCAGTTCTTC. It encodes CASRRHRGPYNEQFF.

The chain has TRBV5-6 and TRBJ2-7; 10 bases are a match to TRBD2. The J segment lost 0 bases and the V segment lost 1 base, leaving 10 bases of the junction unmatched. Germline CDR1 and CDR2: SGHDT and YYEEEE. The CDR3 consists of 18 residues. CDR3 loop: CASSLMTSGLTASYEQYF. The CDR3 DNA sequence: TGTGCCAGCAGCTTGATGACTAGCGGGCTAACCGCCTCCTACGAGCAGTACTTC. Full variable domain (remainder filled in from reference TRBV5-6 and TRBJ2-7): DAGVTQSPTHLIKTRGQQVTLRCSPKSGHDTVSWYQQALGQGPQFIFQYYEEEERQRGNFPDRFSGHQFPNYSSELNVNALLLGDSALYLCASSLMTSGLTASYEQYFGPGTRLTVT.